The table lists the clone carrying this T cell receptor beta chain with a few counts. Original processing methods: It was from reference gene primer amplification that nucleated cell counts were estimated. The table came from immunoSEQ multiplex PCR; TCRdb's copy has only in-frame clones and leaves some out. V and J calls plus clone size are reproduced from that table; the DNA served to infer D and trimming. This table holds some 150,000 clones, more than 85% found once. The V gene lost 6 bases and the J gene lost 5 bases, with 17 bases spanning the gap. The CDR3 spans 14 residues. Germline V gene sequence: CDR1 MNHEY, CDR2 SMNVEV (reference sequence). The data belong to a study of blood T cell repertoires in COVID-19. About the study: COVID-19 samples, acute and convalescent, were from the United States, Italy and Spain. From T cells, B-cell-depleted T cells, or PBMCs came the material, which was cDNA or gDNA.

The specimen sequenced was peripheral blood. The receptor was isolated from a human donor in a cohort sampled during active COVID-19. The chain links TRBV27 to TRBJ2-7; possible D gene TRBD2, 6 bases. The CDR3 here is CASSPGASPHEQYF. The CDR3, as DNA: TGTGCCAGCAGCCCGGGAGCGAGTCCCCACGAGCAGTACTTC.